The 8 T cell receptor beta chains below were found in one sample sequenced in a study of OX40 agonist ivuxolimab in advanced cancers. Libraries were prepared by immunoSEQ multiplex PCR; TCRdb keeps only in-frame clonotypes and omits some of them. The data show 75,000 to 100,000 clones, around 90% seen once. The sequenced sample was CD4+ or CD8+ T cells sorted from blood, obtained in a trial of the OX40 agonist ivuxolimab. The receptors originated from an adult with an advanced solid tumor such as melanoma, head and neck, liver or kidney cancer.

This chain connects TRBV27 to TRBJ1-1; D is perhaps TRBD1 (5 bases). The CDR3 is 16 residues long. The V and J ends lost 8 bases and 3 bases respectively, with 22 bases between them. In germline, CDR1 is MNHEY, CDR2 SMNVEV (reference sequence). This CDR3 reads CASGNRLSGRDTEAFF. The CDR3 coding sequence is TGTGCCAGCGGGAACAGGTTATCCGGGAGGGACACTGAAGCTTTCTTT.

The chain has TRBV5-1 and TRBJ2-6, with D possibly matching TRBD1 (5 bases). Germline loops: CDR1 SGHRS, CDR2 YFSETQ. The CDR3 runs to 16 residues. The V end was cut by 3 bases, the J end by 0 bases, with 10 bases between. The CDR3 DNA reads TGCGCCAGCAGCTCGGACAACAACTCTGGGGCCAACGTCCTGACTTTC. Translation: CASSSDNNSGANVLTF.

This clone was found once. The chain joins TRBV28 to TRBJ2-5, with 10 bases aligning to TRBD1. The CDR3 is 16 amino acids. The V segment lost 4 bases and the J segment 4 bases; nucleotides outside the gene matches: 9. CDR1 and CDR2 from the germline V gene are MDHEN and SYDVKM. The CDR3 sequence: CASSSPGRQGAETQYF. The CDR3 DNA reads as TGTGCCAGCAGTTCCCCAGGGAGACAGGGGGCAGAGACCCAGTACTTC.

The chain uses TRBV5-4 and TRBJ2-3; 15 bases are a match to TRBD2. Trimming took 10 bases from V and 1 from J; bases not matched to a gene: 4. CDR1 and CDR2 (germline): SGHNT, YYREEE (reference sequence). This CDR3 is built from 15 residues. CDR3 region: CAWTSGGAGTDTQYF. The DNA for the CDR3 is TGTGCCTGGACTAGCGGGGGGGCCGGCACAGATACGCAGTATTTT.

This chain joins TRBV11-2 and TRBJ2-7; 7 bases are shared with TRBD2. J gave up 6 bases and V 3 bases, and 11 bases lay outside the gene matches. Germline-derived CDR1 and CDR2 are SGHAT and FQNNGV. The CDR3 totals 15 residues. The CDR3: CASSFTSAGESEQYF. The CDR3 coding sequence is TGTGCCAGCAGCTTCACATCGGCGGGAGAGAGCGAGCAGTACTTC.

This clone was seen only once. The rearrangement links TRBV4-2 to TRBJ2-7, with D tentatively TRBD2 (5 bases). CDR3 length: 15 residues. In germline, CDR1 is LGHNA, CDR2 YNFKEQ. V dropped 2 bases and J dropped 4 bases, with 15 bases sitting between them. CDR3 loop: CASSQKGRGHYEQYF. The CDR3 DNA is TGTGCCAGCAGCCAAAAAGGCCGAGGGCATTACGAGCAGTACTTC.

This clone was detected only once. The rearrangement links TRBV4-3 to TRBJ2-7; no reliable D call. Trimming stripped 0 bases from V and 0 bases from J, with 12 bases between. Looked up from germline, CDR1 is LGHNA and CDR2 is YSLEER. There are 16 residues in the CDR3. The CDR3 DNA follows: TGCGCCAGCAGCCAAGATAGAAGCTTTCCCTCCTACGAGCAGTACTTC. Translated, it gives CASSQDRSFPSYEQYF.

The chain joins TRBV28 to TRBJ1-2; TRBD1 might be the D (5 bases). The CDR3 extends over 15 amino acids. Trimming left V 8 bases short and J 8 bases short, with 24 bases between. In germline, CDR1 is MDHEN, CDR2 SYDVKM. CDR3: CASSSWRGRVYGYTF. The CDR3 DNA reads as TGTGCCAGCTCAAGTTGGCGGGGGAGGGTTTACGGCTACACCTTC.